This T cell receptor (beta chain) comes out of a study of blood T cell repertoires in COVID-19. Study overall: Samples of COVID-19 (acute and convalescent) were obtained from the United States, Italy and Spain. PBMCs, B-cell-depleted T cells, or T cells were the source of the cDNA or gDNA that made up the material.

Recruited during active infection, patients (from Seattle) were subsequently followed longitudinally. From germline, CDR1 is LNHDA and CDR2 SQIVND (reference sequence). Trimming removed 4 bases at V and 2 bases at J, with 11 bases between. The CDR3 is made up of 14 amino acids. Measured with immunoSEQ multiplex PCR; TCRdb has only the in-frame clones, and not every one. The sample yields 260,000 or so clones, roughly 79% seen once. The sequenced sample consisted of peripheral blood. The clonotype comes from a woman older than 75 with COVID-19, enrolled during active disease. The J gene is TRBJ1-2, the V gene TRBV19; no clear D. The CDR3 DNA reads TGTGCCAGTAGTACTCTAAACGGGAACTATGGCTACACCTTC. Translating it yields CASSTLNGNYGYTF.